The clone carrying this TCR beta chain is large in the sample. Its antigen remains unidentified. The CDR3 totals 15 residues. The germline V gene has CDR1 MGHDK and CDR2 SYGVNS. Trimming took off 4 bases at V and 6 bases at J, with 15 bases between the two ends. This entry is derived from a study of immune cell composition in non-small cell lung cancer. Normal lung was sampled as far from the tumour as possible, at least 3 cm. Broader study findings: It was not proven that tumour-reactive clones equal dominant tumour-associated clones. Tumour TCR-beta clonality was not significantly tied to smoking pack-years.

Assay: immunoSEQ multiplex PCR; the TCRdb copy retains only in-frame clones and omits some. The sample lists approximately 3,100 clones; 78% were seen once. This receptor was taken from a human donor with non-small cell lung cancer. The donor label of this sample is uncertain. The chain uses TRBV25-1 and TRBJ2-2, with D possibly being TRBD2 (7 bases). The source material was non-adjacent lung tissue. The CDR3 spells CASSGAGALAGELFF. CDR3 sequence (DNA): TGTGCCAGCAGTGGGGCGGGGGCGTTGGCCGGGGAGCTGTTTTTT.